This T cell receptor beta chain is from a study of T-cell reconstitution after alpha-beta-depleted transplantation in children. Overall study results and limits: The authors attributed T-cell counts and diversity one year after transplant mostly to newly produced T cells.

Unique molecular identifiers were used in preparing the TCRbeta library. TCRdb processed the PCR reads anew with MiXCR; each CDR3 protein has one entry. The sample lists 780,000 or so distinct CDR3 sequences, about 15% occurring once. With regard to this clonotype: Its antigen is unidentified.

Sequencing was performed on PBMCs, mostly from graft donor cells, taken 360 days after TCRalphabeta/CD19-depleted stem cell transplant. This TCR was sampled from a male patient under 18 who had a stem cell transplant for acute lymphoblastic leukemia, so the T cells may come from the graft donor.

For the CDR3, the DNA is TGTGCCAGTAGTACGGGACTAGGGGACAATGAGCAGTTCTTC. It encodes CASSTGLGDNEQFF. V and J are TRBV19 and TRBJ2-1; 8 bases are a match to TRBD2. The CDR3 runs to 14 residues. Germline values: CDR1 LNHDA, CDR2 SQIVND (reference sequence). V trimming: 4 bases; J trimming: 5 bases; junction bases outside the gene matches: 4. Full variable domain (remainder filled in from reference TRBV19 and TRBJ2-1): DGGITQSPKYLFRKEGQNVTLSCEQNLNHDAMYWYRQDPGQGLRLIYYSQIVNDFQKGDIAEGYSVSREKKESFPLTVTSAQKNPTAFYLCASSTGLGDNEQFFGPGTRLTVL.